The 16 T cell receptor beta chains given below trace back to one sample, sequenced in a study of control samples from healthy donors and cancer patients. Clones were sequenced by immunoSEQ multiplex PCR, and TCRdb holds only the in-frame ones, with some missing. The sample includes roughly 130,000 clones, over 75% of them seen just once. Specimen: blood. All receptors come from a man younger than 35 in good health.

This clone was seen only once. The rearrangement uses TRBV7-9 and TRBJ1-6; 7 bases agree with TRBD1. Germline values: CDR1 SEHNR, CDR2 FQNEAQ (reference sequence). V trimming: 0 bases; J trimming: 8 bases; junction bases outside the gene matches: 1. The CDR3 covers 14 residues. CDR3 nucleotides: TGTGCCAGCAGCTTAGCAGGGGGCGATTCACCCCTCCACTTT. Translated: CASSLAGGDSPLHF.

This clone was counted between two and nine times. CDR3 loop: CASSRGQGTGTGELFF. As DNA, the CDR3 is TGTGCCAGTAGTAGAGGACAGGGAACGGGCACCGGGGAGCTGTTTTTT. The chain uses TRBV19 and TRBJ2-2, with 8 bases matching TRBD1. Germline V CDR1 and CDR2: LNHDA, SQIVND (reference sequence). After removal of 4 bases from V and 4 bases from J, the junction contained 8 bases not matched to a gene. The CDR3 is 16 residues long.

The J gene is TRBJ2-5, the V gene TRBV29-1; tentatively, D is TRBD1 or TRBD2 (6 bases each). With 6 bases removed from V and 4 bases from J, the gap between germline ends came to 18 bases. The V gene's germline CDR1 is SQVTM and CDR2 ANQGSEA. The CDR3 totals 14 residues. The CDR3, as DNA: TGCAGCGTCAGAGGGGGGCAAGAGGGAGAGACCCAGTACTTC. Translation gives CSVRGGQEGETQYF.

The chain is built from TRBV6-5 and TRBJ2-5, with no clear D. CDR3 size: 13 residues. Germline lookup yields CDR1 MNHEY and CDR2 SVGAGI. The germline V and J ends were trimmed by 4 bases and 5 bases, with 11 bases remaining between them. The CDR3 coding sequence is TGTGCCAGCAGTTCCGAAACGCAGGAGACCCAGTACTTC. Translating it yields CASSSETQETQYF.

About this clone: The same CDR3 is also encoded by other DNA sequences in this sample. The rearrangement uses TRBV9 and TRBJ1-1; D is undetermined. CDR1 and CDR2 from the germline V gene are SGDLS and YYNGEE. V lost 1 base and J 3 bases, leaving 10 bases between the germline ends. CDR3 length equals 14 residues. The DNA of the CDR3 is TGTGCCAGCAGCGTACTAACCGGAGACACTGAAGCTTTCTTT. Residues: CASSVLTGDTEAFF.

The J gene is TRBJ2-3, the V gene TRBV27, with 10 bases lining up with TRBD2. With 5 bases clipped from V and 4 bases from J, the junction kept 9 bases outside the gene matches. This CDR3 is built from 16 residues. Germline V gives CDR1 MNHEY, CDR2 SMNVEV (reference sequence). The CDR3 reads CASSRPSGRAADTQYF. The CDR3 bases are TGTGCCAGCAGTAGGCCCAGCGGGAGGGCCGCAGATACGCAGTATTTT.

The genes are TRBV7-3 and TRBJ2-3; 7 bases line up with TRBD2. The CDR3 extends over 17 amino acids. J gave up 2 bases and V 1 base, and 9 bases lay outside the gene matches. Germline-derived CDR1 and CDR2 are SGHTA and FQGTGA. The CDR3, as DNA: TGTGCCAGCAGCTTAAATGTGGGAGGGATTTCCACAGATACGCAGTATTTT. It translates to CASSLNVGGISTDTQYF.

V and J are TRBV15 and TRBJ2-7, with no clear D. The ends were cut back, 1 base at V and 1 base at J, with 14 bases in the middle. The CDR3 runs to 16 residues. Germline V CDR1 and CDR2: LNHNV, YYDKDF (reference sequence). CDR3 amino acids: CATSRVRTSTSYEQYF. The CDR3 DNA sequence: TGTGCCACCAGCAGAGTGAGGACGAGTACATCCTACGAGCAGTACTTC.

This clone came up a few times. The chain carries TRBV7-3 and TRBJ2-7; TRBD2 agrees at 12 bases. The V gene's germline CDR1 is SGHTA and CDR2 FQGTGA. CDR3 length equals 15 residues. V was pared by 5 bases and J by 2 bases, with 4 bases of the junction left unmatched. CDR3 residues: CASSRTSGTPYEQYV. Here the CDR3 DNA reads TGTGCCAGCAGCAGGACTAGCGGGACGCCCTACGAGCAGTACGTC.

This chain joins TRBV10-3 and TRBJ2-1, with 12 bases lining up with TRBD2. CDR3 size: 15 residues. The J segment lost 8 bases and the V segment lost 2 bases, leaving 4 bases of the junction unmatched. Germline lookup yields CDR1 ENHRY and CDR2 SYGVKD. Here the CDR3 reads CAISEPRLAGDEQFF. CDR3 nucleotide sequence: TGTGCCATCAGTGAGCCCCGACTAGCGGGAGATGAGCAGTTCTTC.

V and J are TRBV7-6 and TRBJ1-6, with 7 bases that match TRBD1. This CDR3 region has 17 residues. Losses at the gene ends were 5 bases for V and 8 bases for J; bases not matched to a gene: 15. Germline-derived CDR1 and CDR2 are SGHVS and FNYEAQ. Here the CDR3 DNA reads TGTGCCAGCAGCGCAGGGGTTGGAGGGGGCATCTATTCACCCCTCCACTTT. As protein: CASSAGVGGGIYSPLHF.

The chain recombines TRBV9 with TRBJ2-7; no clear D. V shed 4 bases and J shed 3 bases, with 14 bases lying between them. Looked up from germline, CDR1 is SGDLS and CDR2 is YYNGEE. The CDR3 sequence is 14 residues long. The CDR3 protein is CASSQYDTIYEQYF. The DNA for the CDR3 is TGTGCCAGCAGCCAATATGACACAATCTACGAGCAGTACTTC.

V is TRBV29-1 and J is TRBJ1-2; D gene unclear. CDR3 length equals 14 residues. V was trimmed by 3 bases and J by 4 bases, leaving 15 bases between them. The V gene's germline CDR1 is SQVTM and CDR2 ANQGSEA. CDR3 residues: CSVDEHADSYGYTF. CDR3 nucleotide sequence: TGCAGCGTTGATGAACACGCCGATAGCTATGGCTACACCTTC.

This CDR3 reads CATKLTGVNTEAFF. As DNA, the CDR3 is TGTGCCACCAAGCTGACAGGGGTGAACACTGAAGCTTTCTTT. V and J are TRBV6-5 and TRBJ1-1; 8 nucleotides align to TRBD1. V trimming: 10 bases; J trimming: 0 bases; junction bases outside the gene matches: 7. The CDR3 consists of 14 residues. The germline gives CDR1 MNHEY, CDR2 SVGAGI.

The V gene is TRBV28, the J gene TRBJ1-4; no definite D call. V was clipped by 9 bases and J by 4 bases, with 18 bases between them. The germline gives CDR1 MDHEN, CDR2 SYDVKM. This CDR3 is 15 amino acids long. The CDR3, as DNA: TGTGCCAGGCGTTGCGGGGAGAGATATAATGAAAAACTGTTTTTT. Its translation: CARRCGERYNEKLFF.

The chain carries TRBV11-2 and TRBJ1-1; no clear D. In germline, CDR1 is SGHAT, CDR2 FQNNGV. Trimming removed 2 bases from V and 1 base from J, with 14 bases in between. The length of the CDR3 is 16 residues. CDR3 residues: CASSLNFPRENTEAFF. In nucleotides, the CDR3 is TGTGCCAGCAGCTTAAATTTCCCCCGGGAGAACACTGAAGCTTTCTTT.